A single sample is the source of the 4 T cell receptor beta chains below, sequenced in a study of blood T cells in healthy people across ages. Using a J-beta primer mix together with a sample-barcoded 5' primer, a second PCR was run for roughly 7 to 11 cycles. Via MiXCR, TCRdb re-called the 5' RACE reads, giving one row per CDR3 protein. Of roughly 560,000 distinct CDR3 sequences in the sample, about 24% were seen once. These data were also reused for a study on T cells of mothers and their children.

Sequencing was done on a sample of blood. These receptors were obtained from a boy aged 5-17 years in good health.

This clonotype was counted between two and nine times. This chain connects TRBV27 to TRBJ2-7; weak D call: TRBD1 (5 bases). CDR1 is MNHEY and CDR2 is SMNVEV in the germline V gene (reference sequence). The CDR3 loop spans 16 amino acids. V shed 6 bases and J shed 2 bases, with 20 bases lying between them. Here the CDR3 reads CASSGQGRTGAYEQYF. The CDR3 DNA follows: TGTGCCAGCAGCGGCCAGGGTCGAACAGGCGCCTACGAGCAGTACTTC.

A note on this clonotype: A read error may account for a junction end that differs from germline. The chain employs TRBV7-8 and TRBJ2-5; possibly TRBD1 for D (5 bases). Germline CDR1 and CDR2: SGHVS and FQNEAQ. This CDR3 is built from 15 residues. The CDR3 nucleotides are TGTGTCAGCAGCCTCCTCAGGGTATCCAGGGAGACCCAGTACTTC. Amino acids: CVSSLLRVSRETQYF.

This sequence joins TRBV6-5 and TRBJ2-5; perhaps TRBD2 as D (5 bases). The J call may be wrong; the DNA end is better matched by TRBJ2-7. The CDR3 spans 15 residues. Germline V gene lookup returns CDR1 MNHEY and CDR2 SVGAGI. This chain's CDR3 is CASKHQMGSGYEQYF. CDR3 coding DNA: TGTGCCAGCAAACATCAAATGGGAAGCGGATACGAGCAGTACTTC.

There are a few counts of this clonotype. The V call is TRBV6-5, the J call TRBJ1-5, with D uncertain. Between the trimmed V and J ends, which lost 6 bases and 4 bases, there was a span of 16 bases. The germline gives CDR1 MNHEY, CDR2 SVGAGI. This CDR3 has 15 amino acids. The CDR3 nucleotides are TGTGCCAGCAGCCCCCAGAGGAGGGATAATCAGCCCCAGCATTTT. Its translation: CASSPQRRDNQPQHF.